This entry features one T cell receptor beta chain sequence. Its antigen is not yet known. The record has no base qualities; no much larger clone is one base away. Libraries were made using the immunoSEQ multiplex PCR assay. The deep sequencing platform assayed some 98,000 TCR templates per sample. Genomic DNA extracted from sorted T cells was the material used for TCRbeta CDR3 sequencing. Per the source publication's procedure: Clonal analysis of TCRbeta CDR3 data was done in the R programming language. Unstimulated samples were compared with post-reaction CFSE-low samples to define alloreactive CD4+ and CD8+ clones. By matching sequences to the repertoires of sorted unstimulated Treg and non-Treg cells, each alloreactive CD4+ clone was assigned a regulatory or non-regulatory origin. TCRdb stores this immuneACCESS table with in-frame sequences only. Part of the clones is absent; in the studies checked, under half of the shortfall reflects unresolved V genes, and no reason is known for the rest. That table is the source of V, J and clone size, and D and trimming were worked out from the DNA. The sample table records about 120,000 clones; around 94% of these occur just once. Together, the top ten hold about 1.8% of the sample.

The entry originates in a study of siplizumab effects on memory and regulatory T cells (dated by TCRdb to about 2019). With regard to the full study: The study examined how the anti-CD2 antibody siplizumab affects alloreactive T-cell subsets in allogeneic mixed lymphocyte reactions built from human PBMCs. Points the paper makes about the study in general: Whether proliferating Tregs from siplizumab cultures actually had suppressive function was not functionally confirmed. Because sequences at frequencies below about 10^-5 were poorly captured, only a minor fraction of alloreactive clones could be mapped back to unstimulated subsets. About 80-96% of proliferating CD4+ or CD8+ clones could not be given a naive or memory phenotype. Of the alloreactive CD4+ clones that could be mapped, the Treg-derived share averaged about 70% with siplizumab compared with 25% to 30% in control reactions. Compared with memory T cells, unstimulated naive T cells appeared more diverse, and naive cells seemed to make a substantial contribution to the alloresponse. The cumulative frequency of alloreactive sequences that could be traced back to unstimulated CD4+ memory T cells was significantly reduced by siplizumab.

TCRbeta CDR3 sequencing was performed on sorted unstimulated T cells and on proliferating T cells recovered from mixed lymphocyte reactions. Fresh whole blood from nine to eleven HLA-typed healthy donors served as the source for isolating PBMCs. To map where alloreactive clones came from, unstimulated CD4+ non-regulatory T cells were FACS-sorted. The sample was non-Treg CD4+ T cells sorted from blood. Reading the label with the study, this specimen's cell subset or site is: FACS-sorted unstimulated CD4+ non-regulatory T cells. This clonotype was obtained from a human donor in good health.

The DNA sequence is as follows: TGTGCCAGCAGTTACTCGGCGCAGACGTCCTACGAGCAGTACTTC. This translates into CASSYSAQTSYEQYF. The chain couples TRBV6-5 to TRBJ2-7, with the D gene not clear enough to name. Including cysteine and phenylalanine, the CDR3 has 15 amino acids. Of the read, only the CDR3 DNA is kept; its 45 bases are in frame from base 1. V gives up 0 bases and J gives up 1 base, and the segment between their germline ends measures 10 bases. The germline V gene sets CDR1 to MNHEY and CDR2 to SVGAGI.